This entry concerns a single TCR beta chain. The junction departs from germline at one end; a sequencing error may be responsible. From the PCR reads, TCRdb called clonotypes with MiXCR, one entry per CDR3 protein. This sample has about 18,000 distinct CDR3 sequences; 50% occur once, and the top ten carry less than 40%. The patients had localized lung adenocarcinoma, a non-small cell subtype. These data come from a study of CD4 and CD8 cells across lung adenocarcinoma regions. Germline CDR1 and CDR2: MNHNS and SASEGT. The CDR3 is 17 amino acids. This chain links TRBV6-1 with TRBJ2-5; 9 nucleotides agree with TRBD2. The sequence derives from a male donor with lung adenocarcinoma. The CD4 and CD8 labels of this study may be unreliable. Sequencing input: CD8+ T cells from the margin of a lung tumor. CDR3 nucleotides: TGTGCCAGCAGTGCGGGCAAACTGGCGGGAGGGCAGGATACGCAGTATTTC. Translating gives CASSAGKLAGGQDTQYF.